The 9 T cell receptor beta chains below all came from one sample that was sequenced in a study of cytotoxic CD8 clonotypes in ibrutinib-treated CLL. Profiling relied on immunoSEQ multiplex PCR, and the TCRdb table lists in-frame clones only, not all of them. The sample lists 130,000 or so clones, over 75% occurring once. The source material was PBMCs, sampled after 24 months of ibrutinib treatment. These receptors were obtained from a human donor with chronic lymphocytic leukemia.

The chain has TRBV7-9 and TRBJ1-3; the match to TRBD1 covers 8 bases. Germline V gene lookup returns CDR1 SEHNR and CDR2 FQNEAQ (reference sequence). This CDR3 is built from 17 residues. V dropped 6 bases and J dropped 0; count of bases not matched to a gene: 10. The CDR3 region has the DNA TGTGCCAGCAGACTCAGGACAGGGCGTATCTCTGGAAACACCATATATTTT. It is translated as CASRLRTGRISGNTIYF.

The rearrangement links TRBV28 to TRBJ1-2; no clear D gene. The CDR3 totals 15 residues. Germline V gene sequence: CDR1 MDHEN, CDR2 SYDVKM. V lost 3 bases to trimming and J lost 7 bases, with 18 bases between them. The CDR3 DNA reads as TGTGCCAGCAGTTTGCGCGACGGTTGGGCGGGTGGCTACACCTTC. The encoded protein is CASSLRDGWAGGYTF.

This clone was found a few times. The genes are TRBV9 and TRBJ1-5; D remains unclear. Deletions cut 0 bases from V and 4 bases from J, with 14 bases between. Germline loops: CDR1 SGDLS, CDR2 YYNGEE. This CDR3 comprises 16 residues. Here the CDR3 reads CASSVEGRVHNQPQHF. In nucleotides, the CDR3 is TGTGCCAGCAGCGTAGAGGGAAGGGTGCATAATCAGCCCCAGCATTTT.

On this clone: The identical CDR3 is also encoded by other nucleotide sequences in the sample. The chain uses TRBV19 and TRBJ2-7; 10 positions agree with TRBD2. Germline CDR1 LNHDA, CDR2 SQIVND (reference sequence). This CDR3 is 14 amino acids long. V was pared by 4 bases and J by 3 bases, with 3 bases of the junction left unmatched. The CDR3 bases are TGTGCCAGTAGTAGGGTAGCGGGGGGCTACGAGCAGTACTTC. Translating it yields CASSRVAGGYEQYF. The variable domain in full, with the rest retrieved from reference TRBV19 and TRBJ2-7, is DGGITQSPKYLFRKEGQNVTLSCEQNLNHDAMYWYRQDPGQGLRLIYYSQIVNDFQKGDIAEGYSVSREKKESFPLTVTSAQKNPTAFYLCASSRVAGGYEQYFGPGTRLTVT.

J is TRBJ2-7 and V is TRBV11-2; 8 nucleotides agree with TRBD2. CDR1 and CDR2 from the germline V gene are SGHAT and FQNNGV. V shed 1 base, J shed 4 bases, and the junction held 6 bases outside the gene matches. The CDR3 has 15 residues. CDR3 sequence reads: CASSLAAGGRYEQYF. CDR3 nucleotides: TGTGCCAGCAGCTTAGCTGCGGGAGGTCGATACGAGCAGTACTTC.

The rearrangement links TRBV18 to TRBJ2-5; 7 positions match TRBD1. V gave up 4 bases and J gave up 3 bases; unmatched junction bases: 2. This CDR3 comprises 13 residues. Per germline, CDR1 KGHSH and CDR2 LQKENI. The CDR3 nucleotides are TGTGCCAGCTCACTCGGGACAGAAGAGACCCAGTACTTC. Its translation is CASSLGTEETQYF.

This chain joins TRBV5-1 and TRBJ2-3; TRBD2 agrees at 9 bases. V dropped 5 bases and J dropped 2; count of bases not matched to a gene: 3. This CDR3 contains 14 residues. Germline values: CDR1 SGHRS, CDR2 YFSETQ. CDR3 nucleotides: TGCGCCAGCAGTAGCGGGAGAGTCACAGATACGCAGTATTTT. The encoded protein is CASSSGRVTDTQYF.

V is TRBV15 and J is TRBJ1-1; D not certain. V lost 1 base to trimming and J lost 0 bases, with 9 bases between them. CDR3 length: 15 amino acids. CDR1 and CDR2 (germline): LNHNV, YYDKDF (reference sequence). CDR3 DNA: TGTGCCACCAGCAGAGGAGGACCTATGAACACTGAAGCTTTCTTT. Protein product: CATSRGGPMNTEAFF.

The chain recombines TRBV18 with TRBJ2-1, with D possibly TRBD2 on 6 matching bases. The CDR3 has 19 amino acids. Germline CDR1 KGHSH, CDR2 LQKENI. Between the trimmed V and J ends, which lost 4 bases and 3 bases, there was a span of 25 bases. The CDR3 here is CASSQSPGTSPLGYNEQFF. CDR3 bases: TGTGCCAGCTCACAATCACCGGGTACTAGCCCGCTCGGCTACAATGAGCAGTTCTTC.